This T cell receptor (beta chain) was profiled in a study of sequential checkpoint blockade in melanoma. Study-wide background: First-line arms were nivolumab then ipilimumab, or the reverse, randomized 1:1. Maintenance nivolumab came after either treatment sequence.

Treatment reported: randomized to nivolumab then ipilimumab (arm A) or the reverse (arm B). No patient had prior DNA-damaging chemotherapy. PBMC sorting kept live CD3+CD8+ cells without CD19 or CD56. V was clipped by 1 base and J by 8 bases, with 14 bases between them. This CDR3 spans 13 amino acids. Looked up from germline, CDR1 is GTSNPN and CDR2 is SVGIG (reference sequence). TCRdb keeps only in-frame clones here, not all; method: immunoSEQ multiplex PCR. Of 15,000 to 20,000 clones in the sample, nearly 80% are singletons; the top ten hold approximately 12%. The chain links TRBV30 to TRBJ1-2, with D possibly TRBD1 on 6 matching bases. This sequence was found in a human donor with melanoma. The specimen was CD8+ T cells sorted from blood (inferred from file names), collected from a patient given nivolumab and ipilimumab in sequence. CDR3 region: CAWSEGQGHGYTF. CDR3 in DNA: TGTGCCTGGAGTGAAGGGCAGGGGCACGGCTACACCTTC. Together with reference TRBV30 and TRBJ1-2, the CDR3 gives the full variable domain: SQTIHQWPATLVQPVGSPLSLECTVEGTSNPNLYWYRQAAGRGLQLLFYSVGIGQISSEVPQNLSASRPQDRQFILSSKKLLLSDSGFYLCAWSEGQGHGYTFGSGTRLTVV.